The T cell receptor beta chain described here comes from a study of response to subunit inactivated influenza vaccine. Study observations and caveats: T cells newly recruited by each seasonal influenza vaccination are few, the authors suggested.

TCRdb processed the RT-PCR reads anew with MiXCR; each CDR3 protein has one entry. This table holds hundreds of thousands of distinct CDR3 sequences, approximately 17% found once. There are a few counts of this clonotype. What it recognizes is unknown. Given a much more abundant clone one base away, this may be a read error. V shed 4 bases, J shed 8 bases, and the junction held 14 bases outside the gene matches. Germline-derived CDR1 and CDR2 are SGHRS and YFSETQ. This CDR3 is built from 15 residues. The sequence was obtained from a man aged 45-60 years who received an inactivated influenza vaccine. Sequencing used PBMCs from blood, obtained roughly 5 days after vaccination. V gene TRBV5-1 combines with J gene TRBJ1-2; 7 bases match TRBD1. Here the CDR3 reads CASSTTDRSFYGYTF. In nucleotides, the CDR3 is TGCGCCAGCAGCACTACGGACAGGAGTTTCTACGGCTACACCTTC.